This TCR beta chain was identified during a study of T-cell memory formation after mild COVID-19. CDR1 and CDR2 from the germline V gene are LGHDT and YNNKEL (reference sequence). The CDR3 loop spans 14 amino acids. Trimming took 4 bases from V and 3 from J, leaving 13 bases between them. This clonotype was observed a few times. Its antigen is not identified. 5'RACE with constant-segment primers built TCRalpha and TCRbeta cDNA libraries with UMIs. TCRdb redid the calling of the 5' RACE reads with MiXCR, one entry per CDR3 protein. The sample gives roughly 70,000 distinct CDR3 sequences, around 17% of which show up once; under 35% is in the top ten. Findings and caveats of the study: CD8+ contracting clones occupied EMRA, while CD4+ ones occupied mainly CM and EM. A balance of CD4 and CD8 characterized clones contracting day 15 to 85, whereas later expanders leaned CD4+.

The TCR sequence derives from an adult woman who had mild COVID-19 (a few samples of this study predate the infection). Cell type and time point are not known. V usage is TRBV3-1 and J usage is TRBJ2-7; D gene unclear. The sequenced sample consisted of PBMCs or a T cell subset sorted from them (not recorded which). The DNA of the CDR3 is TGTGCCAGCAGCCTTGAAGTAACAGACTACGAGCAGTACTTC. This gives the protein CASSLEVTDYEQYF.